Only a few counts were recorded for the clone carrying this TCR beta chain. This sample stems from a study of blood T cell repertoires in COVID-19. Turning to the study itself: The study drew acute and convalescent COVID-19 samples from the United States, Italy and Spain. PBMCs, B-cell-depleted T cells, or T cells were the source of the cDNA or gDNA that made up the material.

Original processing methods: Counts of nucleated cells, estimated from reference gene primer amplification, were obtained. Generated by immunoSEQ multiplex PCR, the TCRdb table keeps only in-frame clones and is missing some. That table is the source of V, J and clone size, and D and trimming were worked out from the DNA. Of 90,000 to 110,000 clones in the sample, roughly four fifths were seen once. The clonotype comes from a woman of 80 years or more with acute or convalescent COVID-19. The sequencing sample was made of peripheral blood.

The CDR3 here is CASSEGRGKRTEAFF. CDR3 sequence (DNA): TGTGCCAGCAGTGAGGGCAGGGGGAAGAGAACTGAAGCTTTCTTT. This chain connects TRBV2 to TRBJ1-1; 7 bases match TRBD1. CDR3 length: 15 residues. The germline gives CDR1 SNHLY, CDR2 FYNNEI. With 3 bases clipped from V and 5 bases from J, the junction kept 9 bases outside the gene matches.